A selection of T cell receptor beta chains follows, all from one sample in a study of technical replicates of blood from a handful of donors. Method: immunoSEQ multiplex PCR; TCRdb's copy keeps in-frame clones and lacks some. Among 70,000 to 80,000 clones listed, about 96% were seen once. Sequenced material: T cells isolated from PBMCs. The receptors derive from a human donor in good health. CDR3s include the opening cysteine and the closing phenylalanine or tryptophan. The D gene is left open where the match is weak. A row's size may be missing; if present it is once, few, many or a size class.

>TRBJ2-1|.|TRBV9|once
CASSSEQSSYNEQFF
TGTGCCAGCAGCAGCGAGCAGAGCTCCTACAATGAGCAGTTCTTC
>TRBJ1-6|.|TRBV11-2|once
CASSLRGNSPLHF
TGTGCCAGCAGCTTAAGGGGTAATTCACCCCTCCACTTT
>TRBJ2-2|TRBD1|TRBV29-1|.
CSGGQGAGGELFF
TGCAGCGGGGGACAGGGGGCGGGCGGGGAGCTGTTTTTT
>TRBJ2-7|.|TRBV7-2|.
CASSALDYNYNYEQYF
TGTGCCAGCAGCGCGCTGGACTACAATTACAATTACGAGCAGTACTTC
>TRBJ1-1|.|TRBV5-1|.
CASSLGLDTRNTEAFF
TGCGCCAGCAGCTTGGGATTAGACACAAGGAACACTGAAGCTTTCTTT
>TRBJ1-2|TRBD1|TRBV15|.
CATSRDQRTGTYGYTF
TGTGCCACCAGCAGAGATCAACGGACAGGGACCTATGGCTACACCTTC
>TRBJ1-1|TRBD1|TRBV11-2|.
CASSVDRAEAFF
TGTGCCAGCAGCGTCGACAGGGCTGAAGCTTTCTTT
>TRBJ2-3|.|TRBV6-6|.
CASSYYGKGTQYF
TGTGCCAGCAGTTATTACGGGAAGGGTACGCAGTATTTT
>TRBJ2-7|.|TRBV7-9|.
CASSGPGESSYEQYF
TGTGCCAGCAGCGGCCCCGGGGAAAGCTCCTACGAGCAGTACTTC
>TRBJ2-2|TRBD2|TRBV20-1|.
CSARGSGELFF
TGCAGTGCTCGCGGGAGCGGGGAGCTGTTTTTT
>TRBJ1-2|TRBD1|TRBV7-6|.
CASSLDRGQGVYGYTF
TGTGCCAGCAGCTTAGATAGGGGACAGGGTGTCTATGGCTACACCTTC
>TRBJ2-1|TRBD1|TRBV2|.
CASSGDRDNEQFF
TGTGCCAGCAGCGGTGACAGGGACAATGAGCAGTTCTTC
>TRBJ2-2|TRBD1|TRBV29-1|.
CSVGSQGAANTGELFF
TGCAGCGTTGGTTCCCAGGGGGCGGCGAACACCGGGGAGCTGTTTTTT
>TRBJ1-1|.|TRBV21-1|.
CASITGPETEAFF
TGTGCCAGCATTACAGGACCGGAAACTGAAGCTTTCTTT
>TRBJ2-6|TRBD2|TRBV6-4|.
CASSEREGSGANVLTF
TGTGCCAGCAGTGAGCGGGAGGGCTCTGGGGCCAACGTCCTGACTTTC
>TRBJ1-5|.|TRBV19|.
CASTWPNQPQHF
TGTGCCAGTACTTGGCCTAATCAGCCCCAGCATTTT
>TRBJ2-1|.|TRBV7-6|.
CASSFTDNEQFF
TGTGCCAGCAGCTTTACAGACAATGAGCAGTTCTTC
>TRBJ2-1|TRBD2|TRBV19|.
CASSWTSVNEQFF
TGTGCCAGTAGTTGGACTAGCGTCAATGAGCAGTTCTTC
>TRBJ1-2|.|TRBV14|.
CASSQMSSYGYTF
TGTGCCAGCAGCCAAATGTCCAGCTATGGCTACACCTTC
>TRBJ1-1|.|TRBV7-9|.
CASSLRDINAEAFF
TGTGCCAGCAGCTTAAGGGACATCAACGCTGAAGCTTTCTTT
>TRBJ2-1|TRBD2|TRBV6-5|.
CASSYSKLAVYNEQFF
TGTGCCAGCAGTTACTCGAAGCTAGCGGTATACAATGAGCAGTTCTTC
>TRBJ2-7|.|TRBV5-6|.
CASSFPGMGEQYF
TGTGCCAGCAGCTTCCCGGGGATGGGCGAGCAGTACTTC
>TRBJ1-3|TRBD1|TRBV6-1|few
CASSGTGSSGNTIYF
TGTGCCAGCAGCGGGACAGGGAGCTCTGGAAACACCATATATTTT
>TRBJ2-7|TRBD2|TRBV29-1|.
CSVGVLAGGYEQYF
TGCAGCGTGGGTGTACTAGCGGGAGGCTACGAGCAGTACTTC
>TRBJ1-1|TRBD1|TRBV5-1|once
CASSLERGPGTEAFF
TGCGCCAGCAGCTTGGAAAGGGGGCCAGGCACTGAAGCTTTCTTT
>TRBJ1-4|.|TRBV7-6|.
CASSPQNEGWWEVTNEKLFF
TGTGCCAGCAGCCCCCAGAACGAGGGGTGGTGGGAGGTAACTAATGAAAAACTGTTTTTT
>TRBJ2-1|.|TRBV11-2|.
CASSFRGSNEQFF
TGTGCCAGCAGCTTTAGGGGGAGTAATGAGCAGTTCTTC
>TRBJ2-3|TRBD1|TRBV7-9|.
CASSQKARTGNSTDTQYF
TGTGCCAGCAGCCAAAAAGCTAGGACAGGCAATAGCACAGATACGCAGTATTTT
>TRBJ1-5|TRBD1|TRBV25-1|.
CASSDVRGSNQPQHF
TGTGCCAGCAGTGATGTCAGGGGGAGCAATCAGCCCCAGCATTTT
>TRBJ1-1|.|TRBV7-6|few
CASSLGVNEAENTEAFF
TGTGCCAGCAGCTTAGGCGTAAACGAAGCCGAGAACACTGAAGCTTTCTTT
>TRBJ2-7|.|TRBV28|.
CASSRVWGPLSYEQYF
TGTGCCAGCAGTAGGGTATGGGGGCCATTGTCCTACGAGCAGTACTTC
>TRBJ1-1|.|TRBV30|few
CAWSVDRNTEAFF
TGTGCCTGGAGTGTAGATAGGAACACTGAAGCTTTCTTT
>TRBJ2-7|TRBD1|TRBV7-9|.
CASSFDDRGGYEQYF
TGTGCCAGCAGCTTCGATGACAGGGGTGGGTACGAGCAGTACTTC
>TRBJ1-2|.|TRBV7-2|.
CASSLNTYYGYTF
TGTGCCAGCAGCTTAAACACATACTATGGCTACACCTTC
>TRBJ2-7|TRBD2|TRBV7-8|.
CASSNNLGTSGTHAYEQYF
TGTGCCAGCAGCAATAATCTCGGGACTAGCGGGACCCACGCCTACGAGCAGTACTTC
>TRBJ1-2|.|TRBV11-2|.
CASRLAGRGTYGYTF
TGTGCCAGCAGGCTAGCGGGGAGAGGGACGTATGGCTACACCTTC
>TRBJ2-7|TRBD1|TRBV2|.
CASRDRGYANEQYF
TGTGCCAGCAGAGACAGGGGATACGCCAACGAGCAGTACTTC
>TRBJ1-1|.|TRBV10-1|.
CASSGSIENTEAFF
TGCGCCAGCAGTGGAAGCATAGAAAACACTGAAGCTTTCTTT
>TRBJ2-1|TRBD2|TRBV9|.
CASSVGLAGVFNEQFF
TGTGCCAGCAGCGTAGGTTTAGCGGGAGTATTTAATGAGCAGTTCTTC
>TRBJ1-2|.|TRBV7-9|.
CASSLSAVSNYGYTF
TGTGCCAGCAGCTTAAGCGCAGTTTCTAACTATGGCTACACCTTC
>TRBJ2-1|TRBD2|TRBV6-4|.
CASSRLAGGRGNEQFF
TGTGCCAGCAGCCGACTAGCGGGGGGGCGAGGCAATGAGCAGTTCTTC
>TRBJ2-7|.|TRBV6-1|.
CASSDIYEQYF
TGTGCCAGCAGTGACATCTACGAGCAGTACTTC
>TRBJ1-1|TRBD1|TRBV7-6|.
CASSLDDRGSDTEAFF
TGTGCCAGCAGCTTAGACGACAGGGGCTCGGACACTGAAGCTTTCTTT
>TRBJ1-5|TRBD1|TRBV6-1|.
CASSEAPTGGWGSNQPQHF
TGTGCCAGCAGTGAAGCGCCGACAGGGGGCTGGGGTAGCAATCAGCCCCAGCATTTT
>TRBJ1-2|.|TRBV5-4|.
CASSLDSANYGYTF
TGTGCCAGCAGCCTTGACAGTGCTAACTATGGCTACACCTTC
>TRBJ2-2|.|TRBV6-5|.
CASIGGTGELFF
TGTGCCAGCATCGGGGGTACCGGGGAGCTGTTTTTT
>TRBJ2-1|TRBD2|TRBV11-2|once
CASSLAGTSGSTYNEQFF
TGTGCCAGCAGCTTAGCCGGGACTAGCGGATCGACCTACAATGAGCAGTTCTTC
>TRBJ1-2|TRBD1|TRBV28|once
CASSLNVGSGQGAISYTF
TGTGCCAGCAGTTTAAATGTCGGTTCTGGACAGGGAGCTATCTCCTACACCTTC
>TRBJ2-7|.|TRBV7-9|.
CASSSTGYEQYF
TGTGCCAGCAGCTCGACAGGCTACGAGCAGTACTTC
>TRBJ2-7|.|TRBV6-5|.
CASTPVGFPYEQYF
TGTGCCAGCACCCCGGTGGGCTTTCCCTACGAGCAGTACTTC
>TRBJ1-5|TRBD1|TRBV4-2|once
CASSQGQGGQPQHF
TGTGCCAGCAGCCAGGGACAGGGCGGTCAGCCCCAGCATTTT
>TRBJ1-5|TRBD1|TRBV18|.
CATSDTGGDQPQHF
TGTGCCACCTCAGACACAGGGGGTGATCAGCCCCAGCATTTT
>TRBJ2-1|TRBD1|TRBV30|.
CAWSPPGQANNEQFF
TGTGCCTGGAGTCCCCCGGGACAGGCGAACAATGAGCAGTTCTTC
>TRBJ1-6|.|TRBV7-3|.
CASSPLFNQQGYNSPLHF
TGTGCCAGCAGCCCACTCTTCAACCAGCAGGGGTATAATTCACCCCTCCACTTT
>TRBJ1-1|.|TRBV29-1|once
CSAPQPRGTEAFF
TGCAGCGCCCCCCAACCACGCGGCACTGAAGCTTTCTTT
>TRBJ2-7|TRBD2|TRBV4-1|.
CASSHTTSGNYEQYF
TGCGCCAGCAGCCACACGACTAGCGGGAACTACGAGCAGTACTTC
>TRBJ1-4|.|TRBV2|.
CASSDWRGGNNEKLFF
TGTGCCAGCAGTGATTGGAGGGGGGGGAATAATGAAAAACTGTTTTTT